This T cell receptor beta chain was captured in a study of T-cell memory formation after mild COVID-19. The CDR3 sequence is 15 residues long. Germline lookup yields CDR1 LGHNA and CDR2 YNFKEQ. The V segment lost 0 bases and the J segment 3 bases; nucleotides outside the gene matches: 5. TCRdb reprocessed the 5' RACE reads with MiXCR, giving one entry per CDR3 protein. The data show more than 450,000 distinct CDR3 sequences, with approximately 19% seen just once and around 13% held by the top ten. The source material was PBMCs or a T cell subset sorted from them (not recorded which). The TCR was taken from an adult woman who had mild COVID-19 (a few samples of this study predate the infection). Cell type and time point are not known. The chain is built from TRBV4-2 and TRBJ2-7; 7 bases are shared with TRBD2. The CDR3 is CASSQDPGGNYEQYF. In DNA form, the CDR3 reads TGTGCCAGCAGCCAAGATCCGGGGGGAAACTACGAGCAGTACTTC.